The 31 T cell receptor beta chains listed next were all sequenced from one sample in a study of blood T cells in healthy people across ages. A second PCR of 7 to 11 cycles used a sample-barcoded 5' primer and a J-beta primer mix. TCRdb reprocessed the 5' RACE reads via MiXCR and lists one record per CDR3 protein. The sample holds approximately 780,000 distinct CDR3 sequences, roughly 24% seen once. Another study also made use of these data, one on T cells of mothers and their children.

The sequencing input was blood. These receptors were obtained from a boy aged 5-17 years in good health.

The chain links TRBV7-6 to TRBJ2-7; D might be TRBD1 or TRBD2, each matching 7 bases. The germline V and J ends were trimmed by 1 base and 12 bases, with 19 bases remaining between them. The CDR3 has 14 amino acids. Per the germline V gene, CDR1 is SGHVS and CDR2 is FNYEAQ. The CDR3: CASSLGRSGGVMYF. CDR3 DNA sequence: TGTGCCAGCAGCTTAGGTCGATCAGGGGGGGTAATGTACTTC.

This clonotype was picked up a small number of times. This chain uses TRBV10-2 with TRBJ2-2; 8 bases align to TRBD2. The ends lost 11 bases at V and 5 bases at J; junction bases unmatched: 16. This CDR3 is 16 amino acids long. Germline lookup yields CDR1 WSHSY and CDR2 SAAADI. The CDR3 sequence is CAGQSIAGLSTGELFF. In DNA form, the CDR3 reads TGCGCCGGACAATCCATAGCGGGGCTCTCTACCGGGGAGCTGTTTTTT.

V is TRBV13 and J is TRBJ2-1; TRBD1 might be the D (5 bases). CDR3 size: 15 residues. Deletions cut 1 base from V and 2 bases from J, with 9 bases between. CDR1 is PRHDT, CDR2 FYEKMQ, per germline (reference sequence). The CDR3 DNA reads TGTGCCAGCAGCTTAGAGTCAGGGACCTACAATGAGCAGTTCTTC. Translated, it gives CASSLESGTYNEQFF.

This clonotype was seen a handful of times. The gene calls are TRBV15 and TRBJ2-5; 8 nucleotides align to TRBD1. Germline V gene data show CDR1 as LNHNV and CDR2 as YYDKDF (reference sequence). J was trimmed by 5 bases and V by 0 bases; bases with no gene match: 5. This CDR3 spans 15 amino acids. The CDR3 protein is CATSRDLGTGETQYF. CDR3 sequence (DNA): TGTGCCACCAGCAGAGACCTCGGGACAGGCGAGACCCAGTACTTC.

This chain joins TRBV12-3 or TRBV12-4 and TRBJ2-5; no firm D call. The J call is doubtful: the DNA matches TRBJ2-7 better. This CDR3 comprises 12 residues. The DNA for the CDR3 is TGTGCCAGCAGTATAGTGGGTTACGAGCAGTACTTC. It is translated as CASSIVGYEQYF.

This clonotype was detected only a few times. The J gene is TRBJ1-6, the V gene TRBV5-5, with D perhaps matching TRBD1 (6 bases). Germline-derived CDR1 and CDR2 are SGHKS and YYEKEE (reference sequence). V lost 3 bases and J lost 0, with 13 bases in between. The CDR3 is made up of 17 amino acids. CDR3 DNA sequence: TGTGCCAGCAGCTACACAGGGAACCCCTCCTATAATTCACCCCTCCACTTT. This translates into CASSYTGNPSYNSPLHF.

The genes are TRBV18 and TRBJ2-5, with 7 bases aligning to TRBD2. Germline V gene sequence: CDR1 KGHSH, CDR2 LQKENI. V shed 2 bases and J 5 bases; nucleotides not matched to a gene: 5. CDR3 size: 14 residues. The CDR3 bases are TGTGCCAGCTCACCAAACGGGAGGTTGGAGACCCAGTACTTC. Its translation is CASSPNGRLETQYF.

This chain uses TRBV30 with TRBJ1-2; 9 nucleotides align to TRBD1. V dropped 5 bases and J dropped 9; count of bases not matched to a gene: 4. CDR1 and CDR2 from the germline V gene are GTSNPN and SVGIG (reference sequence). The CDR3 is made up of 11 amino acids. The chain's CDR3 is CAWQTGGSYTF. CDR3 DNA sequence: TGTGCCTGGCAGACAGGGGGGAGCTACACCTTC.

J is TRBJ2-1 and V is TRBV20-1, with 7 positions matching TRBD2. The germline V gene encodes CDR1 DFQATT and CDR2 SNEGSKA (reference sequence). The V segment lost 2 bases and the J segment 4 bases; nucleotides outside the gene matches: 8. The CDR3 consists of 15 residues. In DNA, the CDR3 is TGCAGTGCTAGAATGGGGCGGGGGTCTTACAATGAGCAGTTCTTC. The encoded protein is CSARMGRGSYNEQFF.

The chain couples TRBV6-2 or TRBV6-3 to TRBJ2-3; no clear D. The CDR3 is 14 residues long. Trimming left V 1 base short and J 5 bases short, with 10 bases between. The V gene's germline CDR1 is MNHEY and CDR2 SVGEGT. CDR3 DNA: TGTGCCAGCAGTTACTTAGGGCGTAGAGATACGCAGTATTTT. The encoded protein is CASSYLGRRDTQYF.

This clonotype was counted a few times. The V and J genes are TRBV10-3 and TRBJ2-1; D is tentatively TRBD1 or TRBD2 (6 bases each). There are 13 residues in the CDR3. The germline V gene has CDR1 ENHRY and CDR2 SYGVKD. V lost 4 bases, J lost 7 bases, and 11 bases lay in between. The CDR3 DNA follows: TGTGCCATCAGTGGGCAGGGGAGGAATGAGCAGTTCTTC. Protein product: CAISGQGRNEQFF.

The chain links TRBV20-1 to TRBJ2-7, with TRBD1 as a possible D gene (5 bases). The V and J ends lost 7 bases and 5 bases respectively, with 21 bases between them. Germline V gene data show CDR1 as DFQATT and CDR2 as SNEGSKA (reference sequence). CDR3 length: 14 residues. The CDR3 here is CSGSPRAGTDEQYF. In nucleotides, the CDR3 is TGCAGTGGAAGCCCCAGGGCCGGAACTGACGAGCAGTACTTC.

This clonotype was observed a handful of times. The CDR3 is CASLDGRLEGLYEQYF. The CDR3 nucleotides are TGTGCCAGCCTTGACGGTCGACTAGAAGGGCTCTACGAGCAGTACTTC. The V gene is TRBV28, the J gene TRBJ2-7; TRBD2 is a possible D gene (6 bases). The CDR3 length is 16 residues. Trimming left V 8 bases short and J 3 bases short, with 23 bases between. Germline loops: CDR1 MDHEN, CDR2 SYDVKM. Based on the CDR3 plus reference TRBV28 and TRBJ2-7, the full variable domain is DVKVTQSSRYLVKRTGEKVFLECVQDMDHENMFWYRQDPGLGLRLIYFSYDVKMKEKGDIPEGYSVSREKKERFSLILESASTNQTSMYLCASLDGRLEGLYEQYFGPGTRLTVT.

The table lists this clonotype with a few counts. The V and J genes are TRBV30 and TRBJ2-2, with D possibly matching TRBD2 (6 bases). Germline V gene sequence: CDR1 GTSNPN, CDR2 SVGIG (reference sequence). The CDR3 loop spans 15 amino acids. Trimming took off 3 bases at V and 0 bases at J, with 11 bases between the two ends. The chain's CDR3 is CAWRRLGANTGELFF. DNA of the CDR3: TGTGCCTGGAGGCGACTAGGGGCGAACACCGGGGAGCTGTTTTTT.

This clonotype was recorded a few times. V is TRBV12-3 or TRBV12-4 and J is TRBJ2-2; 10 bases map to TRBD1. V was pared by 7 bases and J by 14 bases, with 10 bases of the junction left unmatched. The CDR3 is 13 amino acids. CDR3: CASTRTGGSPLFF. CDR3 DNA sequence: TGTGCCAGCACCCGGACAGGGGGTTCCCCACTGTTTTTT.

V is TRBV6-5 and J is TRBJ2-5; D call uncertain. The germline V and J ends were trimmed by 4 bases and 13 bases, with 13 bases remaining between them. This CDR3 spans 11 amino acids. Germline lookup yields CDR1 MNHEY and CDR2 SVGAGI. The CDR3 DNA sequence: TGTGCCAGCAGTTTACTGGATTCTGTGTACTTC. This sequence encodes CASSLLDSVYF.

The CDR3 DNA reads as TGCAGCGTCCCGGCCGGGTCTGGGGTTCAGCCCCAGCATTTT. Amino acids: CSVPAGSGVQPQHF. The chain combines TRBV29-1 with TRBJ1-5; no clear D. The CDR3 runs 14 residues. Trimming pared 6 bases from V and 6 bases from J, leaving 18 bases between. The germline CDR1 and CDR2 sequences are SQVTM and ANQGSEA.

The chain couples TRBV4-2 to TRBJ2-2, with 13 positions matching TRBD2. The CDR3 covers 16 residues. The germline CDR1 and CDR2 sequences are LGHNA and YNFKEQ. V lost 3 bases to trimming and J lost 8 bases; unmatched junction nucleotides: 6. The CDR3 loop is CASSHELAGGPGELFF. Written as DNA, the CDR3 is TGTGCCAGCAGCCACGAACTAGCGGGGGGGCCAGGGGAGCTGTTTTTT.

The chain uses TRBV28 and TRBJ2-5; D not resolved. Germline V CDR1 and CDR2: MDHEN, SYDVKM. CDR3 length: 16 residues. Trimming pared 4 bases from V and 2 bases from J, leaving 17 bases between. In DNA, the CDR3 is TGTGCCAGCAGTTCCAACCCTTCGGACCTTCAAGAGACCCAGTACTTC. Residues: CASSSNPSDLQETQYF.

The chain uses TRBV5-5 and TRBJ1-1; D possibly corresponds to TRBD1 (5 bases). The CDR3 is 12 residues long. Trimming left V 7 bases short and J 4 bases short, with 11 bases between. Germline CDR1 is SGHKS and CDR2 is YYEKEE (reference sequence). CDR3 amino acids: CASLRGTTEAFF. The CDR3 nucleotides read TGTGCCAGCCTCCGGGGGACCACTGAAGCTTTCTTT. Combining the CDR3 with reference TRBV5-5 and TRBJ1-1 gives the whole variable domain DAGVTQSPTHLIKTRGQQVTLRCSPISGHKSVSWYQQVLGQGPQFIFQYYEKEERGRGNFPDRFSARQFPNYSSELNVNALLLGDSALYLCASLRGTTEAFFGQGTRLTVV.

The chain uses TRBV28 and TRBJ2-5; the D is unclear. Per the germline V gene, CDR1 is MDHEN and CDR2 is SYDVKM. V lost 2 bases, J lost 5 bases, and 12 bases lay in between. This CDR3 is built from 14 residues. CDR3 amino acids: CASSLTSVAETQYF. CDR3 nucleotides: TGTGCCAGCAGTTTAACTTCCGTTGCCGAGACCCAGTACTTC.

Points on this clonotype: At one end the junction does not follow the germline gene, possibly because of a read error. This chain links TRBV6-1 with TRBJ2-5; TRBD1 matches at 7 bases. Germline assignment: CDR1 MNHNS and CDR2 SASEGT. This CDR3 has 14 residues. The CDR3 region has the DNA TGTGCCAGAAGTGAAGGGGGCAGGGAAGAGACCCAGTACTTC. It codes for CARSEGGREETQYF.

J is TRBJ1-3 and V is TRBV14; tentatively, D is TRBD1 (6 bases). Trimming left V 4 bases short and J 0 bases short, with 13 bases between. The CDR3 has 16 amino acids. The germline V gene encodes CDR1 SGHDN and CDR2 FVKESK. The CDR3 loop reads CASSRHQGTSGNTIYF. Here the CDR3 DNA reads TGTGCCAGCAGCCGTCATCAGGGGACCTCTGGAAACACCATATATTTT.

This clonotype was counted only a few times. J is TRBJ2-7 and V is TRBV30; no clear D gene. TRBJ2-5 explains the end of the DNA better; the J call may be wrong. Per germline, CDR1 GTSNPN and CDR2 SVGIG (reference sequence). This CDR3 has 19 amino acids. The CDR3 sequence: CAWSVGLLVGHVRGETQYF. The DNA for the CDR3 is TGTGCCTGGAGTGTGGGTTTATTGGTAGGGCATGTGCGAGGAGAGACCCAGTACTTC.

The gene calls are TRBV11-1 and TRBJ2-3, with TRBD2 identical over 9 bases. The junction had 7 bases not matched to a gene; V was cut back by 5 bases and J by 4 bases. Germline V CDR1 and CDR2: SGHAT, FQDESV (reference sequence). The CDR3 runs to 15 residues. CDR3 in DNA: TGTGCCAGCAGCCAAGAGCGGGGGGTGGCAGATACGCAGTATTTT. It yields the protein CASSQERGVADTQYF.

The chain employs TRBV3-1 and TRBJ2-3; D tentatively reads TRBD1 or TRBD2 (5 bases each). V was cut by 2 bases and J by 2 bases, with 14 bases left in between. This CDR3 region has 16 residues. Per the germline V gene, CDR1 is LGHDT and CDR2 is YNNKEL (reference sequence). The CDR3 loop is CASSQRDRGYTDTQYF. The CDR3 DNA reads as TGTGCCAGCAGCCAACGGGACCGAGGGTACACAGATACGCAGTATTTT.

This clonotype appeared a few times. CDR3 protein: CASSSSVDYQPQHF. The CDR3 DNA is TGTGCCAGCAGTTCCAGCGTTGATTATCAGCCCCAGCATTTT. The V gene is TRBV12-3 or TRBV12-4, the J gene TRBJ1-5; no firm D call. The CDR3 contains 14 residues. V dropped 4 bases and J dropped 5 bases, with 12 bases sitting between them.

This clonotype has a single count. The genes are TRBV7-9 and TRBJ2-7; D possibly matches TRBD1 or TRBD2 (5 bases each). The germline CDR1 and CDR2 sequences are SEHNR and FQNEAQ (reference sequence). Trimming cost V 0 bases and J 0 bases, with 9 bases left between them. This CDR3 has 15 residues. CDR3 protein: CASSLAQGVSYEQYF. The DNA for the CDR3 is TGTGCCAGCAGCTTAGCTCAGGGAGTCTCCTACGAGCAGTACTTC.

In its sample, this clonotype was seen a few times. J is TRBJ2-7 and V is TRBV13; the D gene is possibly TRBD1 (6 bases). There are 14 residues in the CDR3. Germline values: CDR1 PRHDT, CDR2 FYEKMQ (reference sequence). V lost 5 bases, J lost 6 bases, and 17 bases lay in between. Written as DNA, the CDR3 is TGTGCCAGCAGCCACGGGACAAGGACGGCCGAGCAGTACTTC. Amino acid sequence: CASSHGTRTAEQYF. Based on the CDR3 plus reference TRBV13 and TRBJ2-7, the full variable domain is AAGVIQSPRHLIKEKRETATLKCYPIPRHDTVYWYQQGPGQDPQFLISFYEKMQSDKGSIPDRFSAQQFSDYHSELNMSSLELGDSALYFCASSHGTRTAEQYFGPGTRLTVT.

On this clonotype itself: The junction shows a germline mismatch at one end, possibly a read error. The chain has TRBV7-9 and TRBJ2-7; 9 nucleotides align to TRBD1. There are 16 residues in the CDR3. Germline V gene sequence: CDR1 SEHNR, CDR2 FQNEAQ (reference sequence). CDR3 protein: CASSQRPGQGTYGQYF. For the CDR3, the DNA is TGTGCCAGCAGTCAACGACCGGGACAGGGTACCTACGGGCAGTACTTC.

The chain employs TRBV6-1 and TRBJ2-7; possibly TRBD2 for D (5 bases). The CDR3 has 14 amino acids. CDR1 is MNHNS, CDR2 SASEGT, per germline. V was cut by 7 bases and J by 0 bases, with 13 bases left in between. The CDR3 nucleotides are TGTGCCAGCACCCTCAAAGGGAGCTCCTACGAGCAGTACTTC. Translating it yields CASTLKGSSYEQYF.